This T cell receptor beta chain was captured by sequencing in a study of blood T cell repertoires in COVID-19. Each participant's cohort was designated according to participant-reported clinical history. Under the authors' procedure: Amplified reference gene primers provided the basis for estimating nucleated cell counts. Profiled with immunoSEQ multiplex PCR; TCRdb holds only in-frame clones, not every one. D and trimming were read from the DNA, whereas the V and J calls and clone size are those reported in that table. The data hold some 250,000 clones, with roughly nine tenths observed a single time. V shed 1 base and J shed 0 bases, with 10 bases lying between them. The CDR3 consists of 16 residues. Germline-derived CDR1 and CDR2 are SGHTA and FQGNSA.

Sequencing input: PBMCs or T cells enriched from blood (not recorded which). The gene calls are TRBV7-2 and TRBJ1-5; D possibly corresponds to TRBD1 (5 bases). This sequence originates from a human donor in a cohort exposed to, infected with or recovered from COVID-19 (not recorded which). The donor label of this sample is uncertain. CDR3 region: CASSLVGGNSNQPQHF. DNA for the CDR3: TGTGCCAGCAGCTTAGTCGGGGGAAATAGCAATCAGCCCCAGCATTTT.